This T cell receptor (beta chain) was sequenced for a study of CD8+CD57+ T cells in acquired aplastic anemia. V was clipped by 3 bases and J by 4 bases, with 9 bases between them. Germline CDR1 is SNHLY and CDR2 is FYNNEI. This CDR3 comprises 13 residues. Both TCR beta VDJ combination and CDR3 sequence profiling were carried out. Genomic DNA was the template for this profiling. TCRdb reprocessed the reads with MiXCR, giving one entry per CDR3 protein. Here the sample spans about 100,000 distinct CDR3 sequences, around half being singletons. This TCR came from a human donor in good health, serving as a control. Sequenced: sorted CD4+, CD8+, or CD8+CD57+ T cells (not recorded which) from PBMCs. This sequence joins TRBV2 and TRBJ2-5, with D perhaps TRBD2 (5 bases). CDR3 amino acids: CASSDGGGETQYF. The CDR3 nucleotides read TGTGCCAGCAGTGATGGAGGTGGAGAGACCCAGTACTTC.